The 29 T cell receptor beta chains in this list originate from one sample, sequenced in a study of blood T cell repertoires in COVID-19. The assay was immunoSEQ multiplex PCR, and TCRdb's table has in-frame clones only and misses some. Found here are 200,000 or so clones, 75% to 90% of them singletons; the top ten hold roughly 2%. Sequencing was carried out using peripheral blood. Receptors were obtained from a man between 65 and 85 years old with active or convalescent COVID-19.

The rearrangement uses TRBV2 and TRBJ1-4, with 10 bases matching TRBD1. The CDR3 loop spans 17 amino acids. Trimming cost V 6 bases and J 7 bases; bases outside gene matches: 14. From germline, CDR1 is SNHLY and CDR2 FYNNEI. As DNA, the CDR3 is TGTGCCAGCAGCGACAGGGGGCTCCGGCCCAATCTTGAAAAACTGTTTTTT. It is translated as CASSDRGLRPNLEKLFF.

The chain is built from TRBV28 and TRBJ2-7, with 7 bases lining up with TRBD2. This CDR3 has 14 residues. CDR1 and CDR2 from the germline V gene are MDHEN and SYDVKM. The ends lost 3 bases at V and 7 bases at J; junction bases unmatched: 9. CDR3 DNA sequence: TGTGCCAGCAGTTTCGGCGGGAGAGGATGGGAGCAGTACTTC. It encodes CASSFGGRGWEQYF. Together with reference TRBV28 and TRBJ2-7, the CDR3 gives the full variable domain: DVKVTQSSRYLVKRTGEKVFLECVQDMDHENMFWYRQDPGLGLRLIYFSYDVKMKEKGDIPEGYSVSREKKERFSLILESASTNQTSMYLCASSFGGRGWEQYFGPGTRLTVT.

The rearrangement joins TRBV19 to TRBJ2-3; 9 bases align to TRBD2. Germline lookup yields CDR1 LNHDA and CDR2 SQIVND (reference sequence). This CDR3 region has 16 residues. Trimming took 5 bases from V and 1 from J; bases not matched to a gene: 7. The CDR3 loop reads CASSPQWTSGTDTQYF. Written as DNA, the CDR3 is TGTGCCAGTAGTCCACAATGGACTAGCGGCACAGATACGCAGTATTTT.

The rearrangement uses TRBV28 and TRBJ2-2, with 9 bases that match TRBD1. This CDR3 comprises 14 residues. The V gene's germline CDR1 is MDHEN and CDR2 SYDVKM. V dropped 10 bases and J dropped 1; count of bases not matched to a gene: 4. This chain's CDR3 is CANRGLVNTGELFF. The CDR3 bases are TGTGCCAACAGGGGGCTGGTGAACACCGGGGAGCTGTTTTTT.

The DNA for the CDR3 is TGTGCCAGCAGCTTGGGGGGGCCAGGGGACTCACCCCTCCACTTT. It translates to CASSLGGPGDSPLHF. The chain couples TRBV5-4 to TRBJ1-6; possibly TRBD1 for D (6 bases). The V end lost 0 bases, the J end lost 10 bases, and 14 bases lay between the germline ends. Germline CDR1 and CDR2: SGHNT and YYREEE (reference sequence). The CDR3 covers 15 residues.

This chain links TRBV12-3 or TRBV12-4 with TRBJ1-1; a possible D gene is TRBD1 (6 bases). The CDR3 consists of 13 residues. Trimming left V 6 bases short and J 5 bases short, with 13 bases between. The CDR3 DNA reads TGTGCCAGCAGACAGGGTGCGACGACTGAAGCTTTCTTT. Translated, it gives CASRQGATTEAFF.

The CDR3 DNA reads as TGTGCCAGCAGCCCCGGGACAGCCCAAGAGACCCAGTACTTC. Amino acids: CASSPGTAQETQYF. This rearrangement joins TRBV3-1 (or the pseudogene TRBV3-2) to TRBJ2-5; TRBD1 matches 7 bases. The V gene end was trimmed by 4 bases and the J gene end by 1 base; junction bases not matched to a gene: 3. The CDR3 has 14 amino acids. CDR1 and CDR2 from the germline V gene are LGHDT and YNNKEL (reference sequence).

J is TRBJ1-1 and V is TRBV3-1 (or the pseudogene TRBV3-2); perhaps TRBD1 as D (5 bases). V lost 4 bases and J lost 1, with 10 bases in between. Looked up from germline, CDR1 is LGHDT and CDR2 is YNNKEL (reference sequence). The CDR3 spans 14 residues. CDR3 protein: CASSPRGGNTEAFF. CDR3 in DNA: TGTGCCAGCAGCCCACGGGGGGGGAACACTGAAGCTTTCTTT.

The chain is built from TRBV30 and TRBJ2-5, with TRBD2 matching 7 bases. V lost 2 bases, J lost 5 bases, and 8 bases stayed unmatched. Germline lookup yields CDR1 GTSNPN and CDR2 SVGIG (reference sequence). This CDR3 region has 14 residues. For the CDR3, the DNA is TGTGCCTGGAGTCGCGGCGCGGGGGAGGAGACCCAGTACTTC. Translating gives CAWSRGAGEETQYF.

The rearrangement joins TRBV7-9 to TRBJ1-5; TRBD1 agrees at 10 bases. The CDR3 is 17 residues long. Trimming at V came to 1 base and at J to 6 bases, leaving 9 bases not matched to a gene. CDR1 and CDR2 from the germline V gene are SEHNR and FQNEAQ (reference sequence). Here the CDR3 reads CASSLGGGTGVSQPQHF. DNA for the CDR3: TGTGCCAGCAGCTTAGGAGGGGGGACAGGGGTAAGTCAGCCCCAGCATTTT.

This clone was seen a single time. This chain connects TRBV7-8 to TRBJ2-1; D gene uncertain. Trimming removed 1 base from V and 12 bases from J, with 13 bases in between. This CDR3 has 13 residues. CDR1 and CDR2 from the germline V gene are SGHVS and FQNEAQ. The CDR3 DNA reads TGTGCCAGCAGCTTAGGGAGAACCCAACGGCAGTTCTTC. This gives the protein CASSLGRTQRQFF.

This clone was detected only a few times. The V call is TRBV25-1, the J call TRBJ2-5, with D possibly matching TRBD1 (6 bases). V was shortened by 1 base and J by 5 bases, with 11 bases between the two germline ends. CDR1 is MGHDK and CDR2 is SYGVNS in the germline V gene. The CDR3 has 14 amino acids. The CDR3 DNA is TGTGCCAGCAGTGAATCCCTGGGGGCGGAGACCCAGTACTTC. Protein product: CASSESLGAETQYF. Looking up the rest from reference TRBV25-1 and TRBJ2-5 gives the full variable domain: EADIYQTPRYLVIGTGKKITLECSQTMGHDKMYWYQQDPGMELHLIHYSYGVNSTEKGDLSSESTVSRIRTEHFPLTLESARPSHTSQYLCASSESLGAETQYFGPGTRLLVL.

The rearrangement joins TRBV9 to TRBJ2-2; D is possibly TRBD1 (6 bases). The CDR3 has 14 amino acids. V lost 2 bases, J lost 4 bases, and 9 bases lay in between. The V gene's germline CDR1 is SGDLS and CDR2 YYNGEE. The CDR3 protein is CASSVGQPTGELFF. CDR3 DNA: TGTGCCAGCAGCGTCGGACAGCCCACCGGGGAGCTGTTTTTT. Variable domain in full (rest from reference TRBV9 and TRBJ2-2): DSGVTQTPKHLITATGQRVTLRCSPRSGDLSVYWYQQSLDQGLQFLIQYYNGEERAKGNILERFSAQQFPDLHSELNLSSLELGDSALYFCASSVGQPTGELFFGEGSRLTVL.

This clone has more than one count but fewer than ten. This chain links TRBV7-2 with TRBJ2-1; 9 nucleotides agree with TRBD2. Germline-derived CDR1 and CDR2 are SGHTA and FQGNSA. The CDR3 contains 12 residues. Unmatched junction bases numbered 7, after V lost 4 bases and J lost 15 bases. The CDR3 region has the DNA TGTGCCAGCAGCTGGCGGGAGGGATTATTGTTCTTC. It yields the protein CASSWREGLLFF. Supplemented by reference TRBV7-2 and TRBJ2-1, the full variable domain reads GAGVSQSPSNKVTEKGKDVELRCDPISGHTALYWYRQSLGQGLEFLIYFQGNSAPDKSGLPSDRFSAERTGGSVSTLTIQRTQQEDSAVYLCASSWREGLLFFGPGTRLTVL.

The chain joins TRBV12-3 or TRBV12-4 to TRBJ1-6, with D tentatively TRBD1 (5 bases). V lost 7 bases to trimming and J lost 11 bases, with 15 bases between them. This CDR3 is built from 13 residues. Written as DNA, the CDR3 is TGTGCCAGCACCCAGTGGGGGGATACACCCCTCCACTTT. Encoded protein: CASTQWGDTPLHF.

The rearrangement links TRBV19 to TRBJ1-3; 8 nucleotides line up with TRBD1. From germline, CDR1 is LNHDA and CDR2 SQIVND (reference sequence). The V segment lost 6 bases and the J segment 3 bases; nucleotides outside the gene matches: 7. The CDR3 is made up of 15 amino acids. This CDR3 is CASSIIGQGGNTIYF. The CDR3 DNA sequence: TGTGCCAGTAGCATAATCGGACAGGGTGGAAACACCATATATTTT.

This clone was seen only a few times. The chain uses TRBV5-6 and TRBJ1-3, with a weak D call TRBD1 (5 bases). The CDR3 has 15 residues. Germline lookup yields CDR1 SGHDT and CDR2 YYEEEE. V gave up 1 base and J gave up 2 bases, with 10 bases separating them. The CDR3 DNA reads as TGTGCCAGCAGCTTGAACGGAGGGGCTGGAAACACCATATATTTT. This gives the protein CASSLNGGAGNTIYF.

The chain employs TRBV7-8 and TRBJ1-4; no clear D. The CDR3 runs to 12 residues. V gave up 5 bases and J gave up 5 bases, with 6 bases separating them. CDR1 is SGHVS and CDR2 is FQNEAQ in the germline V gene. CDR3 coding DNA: TGTGCCAGCAGCCGATTAAATGAAAAACTGTTTTTT. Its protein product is CASSRLNEKLFF.

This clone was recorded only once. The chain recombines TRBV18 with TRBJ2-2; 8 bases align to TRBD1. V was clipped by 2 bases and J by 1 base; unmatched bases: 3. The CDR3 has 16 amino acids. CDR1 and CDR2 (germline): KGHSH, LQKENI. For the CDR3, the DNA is TGTGCCAGCTCACCAACTGGACAGGGGAACACCGGGGAGCTGTTTTTT. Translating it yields CASSPTGQGNTGELFF.

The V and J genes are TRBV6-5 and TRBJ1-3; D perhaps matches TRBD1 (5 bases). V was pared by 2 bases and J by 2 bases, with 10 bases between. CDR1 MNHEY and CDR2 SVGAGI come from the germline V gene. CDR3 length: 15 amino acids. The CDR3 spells CASSYGAGTGNTIYF. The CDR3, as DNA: TGTGCCAGCAGTTACGGTGCAGGGACTGGAAACACCATATATTTT.

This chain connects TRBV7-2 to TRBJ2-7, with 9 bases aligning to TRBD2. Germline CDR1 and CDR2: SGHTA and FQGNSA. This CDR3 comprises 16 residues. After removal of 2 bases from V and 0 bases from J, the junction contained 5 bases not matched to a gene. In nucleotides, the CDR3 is TGTGCCAGCAGCTTAAGAGGACTAGCGATCTCCTACGAGCAGTACTTC. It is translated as CASSLRGLAISYEQYF.

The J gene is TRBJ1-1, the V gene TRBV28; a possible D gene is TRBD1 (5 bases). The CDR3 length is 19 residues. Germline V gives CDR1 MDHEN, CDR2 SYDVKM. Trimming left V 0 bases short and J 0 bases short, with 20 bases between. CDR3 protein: CASSLWGPGRASLNTEAFF. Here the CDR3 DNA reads TGTGCCAGCAGTTTATGGGGACCAGGGAGGGCTTCCCTGAACACTGAAGCTTTCTTT.

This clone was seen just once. The CDR3 DNA sequence: TGCGCCAGCAGCCCCGCCGGGGGGAGTTTACCCAATGAGCAGTTCTTC. It is translated as CASSPAGGSLPNEQFF. V usage is TRBV5-1 and J usage is TRBJ2-1, with 7 bases aligning to TRBD2. J lost 6 bases, V lost 4 bases, and 13 bases had no gene match. CDR3 length: 16 amino acids. Germline values: CDR1 SGHRS, CDR2 YFSETQ.

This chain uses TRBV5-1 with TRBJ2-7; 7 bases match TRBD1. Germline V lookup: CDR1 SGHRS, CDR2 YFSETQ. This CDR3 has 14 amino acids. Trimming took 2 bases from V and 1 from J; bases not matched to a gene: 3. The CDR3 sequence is CASSFPGQSYEQYF. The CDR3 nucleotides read TGCGCCAGCAGCTTCCCGGGACAGTCCTACGAGCAGTACTTC.

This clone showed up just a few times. Here the CDR3 DNA reads TGTGCCAGCAGCCCATCCGGGACAGTCTCCTACGAGCAGTACTTC. This sequence encodes CASSPSGTVSYEQYF. The J gene is TRBJ2-7, the V gene TRBV3-1 (or the pseudogene TRBV3-2); 7 nucleotides align to TRBD1. This CDR3 region has 15 residues. With 4 bases clipped from V and 0 bases from J, the junction kept 6 bases outside the gene matches. Germline CDR1 LGHDT, CDR2 YNNKEL (reference sequence).

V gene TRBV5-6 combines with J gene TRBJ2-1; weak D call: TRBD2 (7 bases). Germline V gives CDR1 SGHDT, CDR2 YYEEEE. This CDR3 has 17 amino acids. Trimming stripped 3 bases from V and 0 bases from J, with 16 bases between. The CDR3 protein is CASSWGGRGHSYNEQFF. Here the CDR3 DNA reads TGTGCCAGCAGCTGGGGAGGGCGGGGGCACTCCTACAATGAGCAGTTCTTC.

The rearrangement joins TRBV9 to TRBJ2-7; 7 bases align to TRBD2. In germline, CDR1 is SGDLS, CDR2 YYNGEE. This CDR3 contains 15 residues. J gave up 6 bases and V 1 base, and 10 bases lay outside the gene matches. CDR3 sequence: CASSVRASGVSEQYF. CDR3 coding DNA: TGTGCCAGCAGCGTACGGGCCAGCGGGGTATCCGAGCAGTACTTC.

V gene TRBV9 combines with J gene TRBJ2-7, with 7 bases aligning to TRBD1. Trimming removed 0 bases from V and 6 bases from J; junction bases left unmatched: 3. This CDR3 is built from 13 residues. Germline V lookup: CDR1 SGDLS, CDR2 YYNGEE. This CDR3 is CASSVGQGGEQYF. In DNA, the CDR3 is TGTGCCAGCAGCGTAGGACAGGGCGGCGAGCAGTACTTC. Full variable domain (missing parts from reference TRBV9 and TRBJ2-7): DSGVTQTPKHLITATGQRVTLRCSPRSGDLSVYWYQQSLDQGLQFLIQYYNGEERAKGNILERFSAQQFPDLHSELNLSSLELGDSALYFCASSVGQGGEQYFGPGTRLTVT.

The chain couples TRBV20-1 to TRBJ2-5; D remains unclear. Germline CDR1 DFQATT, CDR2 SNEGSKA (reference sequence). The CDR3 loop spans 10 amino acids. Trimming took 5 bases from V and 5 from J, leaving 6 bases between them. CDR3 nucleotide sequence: TGCAGTGCTCTTTCCGAGACCCAGTACTTC. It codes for CSALSETQYF.